The 7 T cell receptor beta chains reported below all come from one sample, sequenced in a study of blood T cell repertoires in COVID-19. Only in-frame clones appear in the TCRdb table, and some are missing; sequencing was by immunoSEQ multiplex PCR. The profile shows fewer than 250,000 clones, 81% of them singletons. The sequenced sample consisted of PBMCs or T cells enriched from blood (not recorded which). These receptors all come from a woman between 45 and 65 years old with acute COVID-19.

CDR3 in DNA: TGTGCCAGTAGTCCGGAATCGGGATACTACGAGCAGTACTTC. Protein product: CASSPESGYYEQYF. The rearrangement joins TRBV19 to TRBJ2-7; perhaps TRBD2 as D (5 bases). Germline V gene data show CDR1 as LNHDA and CDR2 as SQIVND (reference sequence). V was clipped by 5 bases and J by 3 bases, with 14 bases between them. The CDR3 loop spans 14 amino acids.

This clone came up a few times. For the CDR3, the DNA is TGTGCCAGCAGCTTGGTTGCCAGGGTCTATGGCTACACCTTC. It codes for CASSLVARVYGYTF. This chain uses TRBV5-6 with TRBJ1-2, with D perhaps matching TRBD1 (5 bases). CDR3 length: 14 amino acids. Germline V CDR1 and CDR2: SGHDT, YYEEEE. The ends were cut back, 0 bases at V and 4 bases at J, with 10 bases in the middle.

CDR3 nucleotides: TGTGCCAGCAGTTTGGGGGGGGTAAACTATGGCTACACCTTC. Its protein product is CASSLGGVNYGYTF. The rearrangement uses TRBV28 and TRBJ1-2; D may be TRBD1 (5 bases). This CDR3 has 14 residues. CDR1 and CDR2 (germline): MDHEN, SYDVKM. V was clipped by 3 bases and J by 2 bases, with 10 bases between them.

CDR3 sequence reads: CASSLGSGRADTQYF. Here the CDR3 DNA reads TGTGCCAGCAGCTTAGGAAGCGGGAGGGCAGATACGCAGTATTTT. The rearrangement links TRBV11-2 to TRBJ2-3; the match to TRBD2 covers 10 bases. This CDR3 region has 15 residues. Germline loops: CDR1 SGHAT, CDR2 FQNNGV. With V trimmed by 1 base and J by 4 bases, 2 bases remained unmatched.

The V call is TRBV5-1, the J call TRBJ1-5; TRBD1 agrees at 7 bases. Germline assignment: CDR1 SGHRS and CDR2 YFSETQ. The CDR3 has 17 residues. J gave up 0 bases and V 5 bases, and 11 bases lay outside the gene matches. The CDR3 loop is CASSLPGQLYSNQPQHF. The CDR3 DNA reads TGCGCCAGCAGTCTGCCGGGACAGCTTTATAGCAATCAGCCCCAGCATTTT.

This sequence joins TRBV9 and TRBJ2-5; TRBD2 agrees at 10 bases. Germline V gene data show CDR1 as SGDLS and CDR2 as YYNGEE. V was pared by 4 bases and J by 5 bases, with 8 bases of the junction left unmatched. The CDR3 runs 15 residues. CDR3 sequence: CASSPTSGRWETQYF. The CDR3 DNA reads TGTGCCAGCAGCCCGACTAGCGGGCGGTGGGAGACCCAGTACTTC.

This clone came up once. The gene calls are TRBV12-3 or TRBV12-4 and TRBJ2-1; the D gene is possibly TRBD1 (5 bases). The CDR3 loop spans 13 amino acids. Trimming removed 3 bases from V and 5 bases from J, with 8 bases in between. The DNA of the CDR3 is TGTGCCAGCAGTTTCAACAGGAACAATGAGCAGTTCTTC. Its protein product is CASSFNRNNEQFF.